This T cell receptor (beta chain) originates from a study of T cells in Graves' hyperthyroidism and ophthalmopathy. This CDR3 has 15 residues. Germline assignment: CDR1 SEHNR and CDR2 FQNEAQ (reference sequence). TCR beta CDR3 regions were amplified from RNA. HTBI primers were employed in a first-round RT-PCR of the TCR CDR3. From the multiplex PCR reads, TCRdb called clonotypes with MiXCR, one entry per CDR3 protein. The sample yields about 400,000 distinct CDR3 sequences, around 16% seen once. Notes on this clonotype: A much larger clone lies a single base off, so this may be a read error.

Hyperthyroidism, newly diagnosed and lasting under 2 months, affected patients aged 18 to 65. The chain employs TRBV7-9 and TRBJ2-5, with D possibly matching TRBD1 (6 bases). The sequenced sample was blood. The clonotype originates from a young woman with Graves' hyperthyroidism that later progressed to Graves' ophthalmopathy. CDR3 in DNA: TGTGCCAGCAGCTTAGCGGATGCCAGGGGAGAGACCCGGTACTTC. Amino acid sequence: CASSLADARGETRYF.